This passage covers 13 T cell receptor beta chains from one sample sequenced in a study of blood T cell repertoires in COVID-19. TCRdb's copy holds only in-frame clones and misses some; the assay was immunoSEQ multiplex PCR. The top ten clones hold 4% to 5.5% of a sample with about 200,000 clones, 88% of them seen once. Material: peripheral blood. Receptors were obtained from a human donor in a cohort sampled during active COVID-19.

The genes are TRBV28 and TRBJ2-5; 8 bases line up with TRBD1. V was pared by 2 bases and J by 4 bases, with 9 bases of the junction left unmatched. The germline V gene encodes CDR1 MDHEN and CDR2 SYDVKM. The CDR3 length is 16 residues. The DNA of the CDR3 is TGTGCCAGCAGTTTACGCCGACAGGGGATGACAGAGACCCAGTACTTC. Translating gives CASSLRRQGMTETQYF.

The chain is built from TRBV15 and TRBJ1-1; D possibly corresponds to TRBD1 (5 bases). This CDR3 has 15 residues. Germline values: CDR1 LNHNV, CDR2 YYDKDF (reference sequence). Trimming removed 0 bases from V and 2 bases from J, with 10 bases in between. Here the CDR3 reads CATSRDRGVNTEAFF. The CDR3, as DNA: TGTGCCACCAGCAGAGATCGGGGGGTTAACACTGAAGCTTTCTTT. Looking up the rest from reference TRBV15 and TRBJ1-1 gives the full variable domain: DAMVIQNPRYQVTQFGKPVTLSCSQTLNHNVMYWYQQKSSQAPKLLFHYYDKDFNNEADTPDNFQSRRPNTSFCFLDIRSPGLGDTAMYLCATSRDRGVNTEAFFGQGTRLTVV.

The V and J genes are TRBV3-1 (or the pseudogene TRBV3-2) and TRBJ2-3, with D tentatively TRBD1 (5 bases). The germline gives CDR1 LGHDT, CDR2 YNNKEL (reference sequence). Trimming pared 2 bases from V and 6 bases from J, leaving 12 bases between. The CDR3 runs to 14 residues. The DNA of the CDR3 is TGTGCCAGCAGCCAATTAACAGGCTCCGATACGCAGTATTTT. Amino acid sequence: CASSQLTGSDTQYF.

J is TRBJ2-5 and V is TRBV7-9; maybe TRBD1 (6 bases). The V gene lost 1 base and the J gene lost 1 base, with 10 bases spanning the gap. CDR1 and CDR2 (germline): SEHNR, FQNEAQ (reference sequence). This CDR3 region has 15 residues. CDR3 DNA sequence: TGTGCCAGCAGCTTAGAAGGCAGGGGCCAAGAGACCCAGTACTTC. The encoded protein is CASSLEGRGQETQYF.

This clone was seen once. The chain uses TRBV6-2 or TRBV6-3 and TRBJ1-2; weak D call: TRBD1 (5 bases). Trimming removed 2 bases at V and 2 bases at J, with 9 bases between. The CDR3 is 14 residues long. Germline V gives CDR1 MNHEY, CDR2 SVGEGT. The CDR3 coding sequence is TGTGCCAGCAGTTACACGACAGCGAACTATGGCTACACCTTC. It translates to CASSYTTANYGYTF.

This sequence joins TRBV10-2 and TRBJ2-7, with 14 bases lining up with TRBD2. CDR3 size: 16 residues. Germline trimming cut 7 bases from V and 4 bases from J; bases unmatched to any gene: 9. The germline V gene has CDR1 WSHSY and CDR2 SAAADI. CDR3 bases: TGCGCCAGCATGCCAATGACTAGCGGGGGGGTATACGAGCAGTACTTC. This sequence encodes CASMPMTSGGVYEQYF.

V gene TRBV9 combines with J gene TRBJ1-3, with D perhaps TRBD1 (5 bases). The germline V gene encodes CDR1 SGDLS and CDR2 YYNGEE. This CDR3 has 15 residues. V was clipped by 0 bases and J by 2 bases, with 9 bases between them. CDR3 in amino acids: CASSVVGQTGNTIYF. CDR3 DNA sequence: TGTGCCAGCAGCGTAGTCGGACAAACTGGAAACACCATATATTTT.

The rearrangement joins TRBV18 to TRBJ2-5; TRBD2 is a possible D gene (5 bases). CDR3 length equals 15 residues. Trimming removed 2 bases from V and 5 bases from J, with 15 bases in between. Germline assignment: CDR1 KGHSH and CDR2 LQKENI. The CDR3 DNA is TGTGCCAGCTCACCAACGAGGGTGGTGGGGGAGACCCAGTACTTC. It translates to CASSPTRVVGETQYF.

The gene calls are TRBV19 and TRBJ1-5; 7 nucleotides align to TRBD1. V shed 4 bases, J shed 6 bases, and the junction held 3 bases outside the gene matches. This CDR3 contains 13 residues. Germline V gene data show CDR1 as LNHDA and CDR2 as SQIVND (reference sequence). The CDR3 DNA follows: TGTGCCAGTAGTACCTACAGGGGTCAGCCCCAGCATTTT. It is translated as CASSTYRGQPQHF.

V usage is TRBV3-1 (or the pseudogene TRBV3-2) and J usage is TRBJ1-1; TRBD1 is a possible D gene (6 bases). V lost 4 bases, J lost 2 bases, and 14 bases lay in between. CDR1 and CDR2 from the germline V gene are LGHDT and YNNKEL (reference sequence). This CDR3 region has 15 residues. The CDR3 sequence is CASSPGANPNTEAFF. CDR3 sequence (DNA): TGTGCCAGCAGCCCAGGGGCGAACCCTAACACTGAAGCTTTCTTT.

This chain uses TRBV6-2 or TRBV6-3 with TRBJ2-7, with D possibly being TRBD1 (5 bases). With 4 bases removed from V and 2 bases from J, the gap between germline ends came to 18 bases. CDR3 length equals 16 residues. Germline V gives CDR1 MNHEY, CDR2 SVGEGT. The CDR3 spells CASSSAGRKQAYEQYF. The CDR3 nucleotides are TGTGCCAGCAGTTCGGCAGGGCGGAAACAGGCCTACGAGCAGTACTTC.

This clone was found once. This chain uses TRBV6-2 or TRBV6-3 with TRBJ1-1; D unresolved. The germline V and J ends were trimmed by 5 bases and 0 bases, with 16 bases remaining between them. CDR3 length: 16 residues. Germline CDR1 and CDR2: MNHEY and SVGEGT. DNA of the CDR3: TGTGCCAGCAGTCGACCGTGGGCAGGTATGAACACTGAAGCTTTCTTT. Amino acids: CASSRPWAGMNTEAFF.

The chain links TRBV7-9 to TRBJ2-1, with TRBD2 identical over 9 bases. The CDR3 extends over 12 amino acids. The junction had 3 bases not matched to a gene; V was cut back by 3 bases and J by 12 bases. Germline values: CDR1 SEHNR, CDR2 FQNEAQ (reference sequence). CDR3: CASSFGLARQFF. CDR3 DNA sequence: TGTGCCAGCAGCTTCGGACTAGCGCGGCAGTTCTTC.